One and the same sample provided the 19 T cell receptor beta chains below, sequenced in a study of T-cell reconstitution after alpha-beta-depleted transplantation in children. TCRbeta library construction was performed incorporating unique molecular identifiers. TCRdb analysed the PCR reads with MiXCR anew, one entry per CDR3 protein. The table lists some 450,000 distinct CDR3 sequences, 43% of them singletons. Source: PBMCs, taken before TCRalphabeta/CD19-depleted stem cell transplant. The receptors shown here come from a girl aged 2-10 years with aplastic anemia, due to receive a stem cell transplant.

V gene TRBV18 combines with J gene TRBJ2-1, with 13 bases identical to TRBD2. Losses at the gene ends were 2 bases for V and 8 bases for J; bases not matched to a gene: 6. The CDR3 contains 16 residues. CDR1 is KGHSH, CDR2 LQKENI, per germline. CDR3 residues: CASSPGPGLAGYEQFF. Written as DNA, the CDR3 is TGTGCCAGCTCACCAGGCCCGGGACTAGCGGGATATGAGCAGTTCTTC.

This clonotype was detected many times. CDR3 sequence: CASSERLYNEQFF. The CDR3 DNA is TGCGCCAGCAGTGAAAGGCTGTACAATGAGCAGTTCTTC. This sequence joins TRBV10-1 and TRBJ2-1; D is unresolved. Germline V CDR1 and CDR2: WNHNN, SYGVQD (reference sequence). The CDR3 has 13 amino acids. The V gene lost 3 bases and the J gene lost 4 bases, with 7 bases spanning the gap.

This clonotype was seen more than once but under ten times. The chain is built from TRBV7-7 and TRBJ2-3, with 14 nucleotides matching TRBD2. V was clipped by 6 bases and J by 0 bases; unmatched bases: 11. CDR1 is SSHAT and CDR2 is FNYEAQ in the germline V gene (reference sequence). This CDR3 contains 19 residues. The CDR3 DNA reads TGTGCCAGCAGTCAGGGACTAGCGGGGGCCGTATCTAGCACAGATACGCAGTATTTT. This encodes CASSQGLAGAVSSTDTQYF.

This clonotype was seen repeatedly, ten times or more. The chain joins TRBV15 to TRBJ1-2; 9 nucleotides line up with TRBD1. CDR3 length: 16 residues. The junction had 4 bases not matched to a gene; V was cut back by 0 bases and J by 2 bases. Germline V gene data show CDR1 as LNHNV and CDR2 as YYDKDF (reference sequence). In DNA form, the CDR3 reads TGTGCCACCAGCAGAGATCAAGGGACAGGGAACTATGGCTACACCTTC. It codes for CATSRDQGTGNYGYTF.

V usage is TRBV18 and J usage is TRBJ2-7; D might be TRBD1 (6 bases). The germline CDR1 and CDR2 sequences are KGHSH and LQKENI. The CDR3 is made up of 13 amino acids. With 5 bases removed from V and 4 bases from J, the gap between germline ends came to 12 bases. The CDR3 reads CASSDEDSYEQYF. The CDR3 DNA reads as TGTGCCAGCTCAGATGAGGACAGTTACGAGCAGTACTTC.

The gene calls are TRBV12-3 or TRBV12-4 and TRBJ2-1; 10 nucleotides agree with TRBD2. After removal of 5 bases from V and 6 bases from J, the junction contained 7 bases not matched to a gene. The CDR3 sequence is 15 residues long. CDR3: CASSPLAGEGNEQFF. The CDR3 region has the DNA TGTGCCAGCAGTCCTCTAGCGGGGGAGGGCAATGAGCAGTTCTTC.

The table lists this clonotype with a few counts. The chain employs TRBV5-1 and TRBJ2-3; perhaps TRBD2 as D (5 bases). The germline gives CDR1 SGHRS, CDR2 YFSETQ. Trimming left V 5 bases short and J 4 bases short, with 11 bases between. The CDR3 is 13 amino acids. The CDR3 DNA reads TGCGCCAGCAGTGATCCCGGGGCAGATACGCAGTATTTT. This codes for CASSDPGADTQYF.

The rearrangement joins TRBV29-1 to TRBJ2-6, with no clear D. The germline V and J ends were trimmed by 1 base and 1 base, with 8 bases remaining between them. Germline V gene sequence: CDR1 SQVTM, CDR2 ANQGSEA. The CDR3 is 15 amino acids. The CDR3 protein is CSVEGGLSGANVLTF. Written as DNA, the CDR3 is TGCAGCGTTGAAGGTGGGCTTTCTGGGGCCAACGTCCTGACTTTC.

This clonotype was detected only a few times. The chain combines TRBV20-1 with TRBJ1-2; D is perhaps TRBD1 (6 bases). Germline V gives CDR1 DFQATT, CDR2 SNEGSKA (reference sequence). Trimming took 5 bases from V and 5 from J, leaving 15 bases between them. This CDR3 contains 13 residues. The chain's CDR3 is CSAPLDRGYGYTF. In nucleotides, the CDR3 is TGCAGTGCTCCCCTGGACAGAGGTTATGGCTACACCTTC.

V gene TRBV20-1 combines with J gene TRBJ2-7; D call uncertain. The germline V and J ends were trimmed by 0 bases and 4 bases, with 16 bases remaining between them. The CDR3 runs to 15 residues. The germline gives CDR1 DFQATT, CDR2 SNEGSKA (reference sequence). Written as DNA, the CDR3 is TGCAGTGCTAGAGATCTCGTCGGAGAAAATTACGAGCAGTACTTC. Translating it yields CSARDLVGENYEQYF.

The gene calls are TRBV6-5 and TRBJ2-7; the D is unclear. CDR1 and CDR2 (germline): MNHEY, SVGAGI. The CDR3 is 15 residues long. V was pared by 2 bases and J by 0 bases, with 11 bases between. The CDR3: CASSYRAANSYEQYF. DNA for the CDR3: TGTGCCAGCAGTTACAGGGCAGCCAACTCCTACGAGCAGTACTTC.

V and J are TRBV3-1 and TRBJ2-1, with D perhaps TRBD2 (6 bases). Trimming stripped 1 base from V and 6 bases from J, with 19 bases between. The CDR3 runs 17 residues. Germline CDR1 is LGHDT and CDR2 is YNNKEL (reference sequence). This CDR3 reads CASSQASRGGKGNEQFF. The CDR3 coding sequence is TGTGCCAGCAGCCAAGCTTCGAGGGGCGGGAAGGGCAATGAGCAGTTCTTC.

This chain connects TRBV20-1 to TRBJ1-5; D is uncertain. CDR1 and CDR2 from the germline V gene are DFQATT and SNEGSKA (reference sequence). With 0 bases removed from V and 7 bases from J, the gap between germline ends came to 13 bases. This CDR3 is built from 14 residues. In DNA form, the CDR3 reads TGCAGTGCTAGAGATCTGGGAACGGGCCAGCCCCAGCATTTT. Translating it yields CSARDLGTGQPQHF.

CDR3 bases: TGCAGTGCTAGGGGCCAGTCTAATTCACCCCTCCACTTT. This encodes CSARGQSNSPLHF. This rearrangement joins TRBV20-1 to TRBJ1-6; D is undetermined. The CDR3 consists of 13 residues. V was shortened by 3 bases and J by 6 bases, with 9 bases between the two germline ends. Germline values: CDR1 DFQATT, CDR2 SNEGSKA (reference sequence).

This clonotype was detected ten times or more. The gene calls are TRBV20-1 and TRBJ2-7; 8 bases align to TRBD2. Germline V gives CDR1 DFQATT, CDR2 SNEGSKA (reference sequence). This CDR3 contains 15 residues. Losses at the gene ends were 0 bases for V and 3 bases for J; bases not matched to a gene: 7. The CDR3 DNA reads TGCAGTGCTAGAGATTCCCGGGAGGGTAGCTACGAGCAGTACTTC. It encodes CSARDSREGSYEQYF.

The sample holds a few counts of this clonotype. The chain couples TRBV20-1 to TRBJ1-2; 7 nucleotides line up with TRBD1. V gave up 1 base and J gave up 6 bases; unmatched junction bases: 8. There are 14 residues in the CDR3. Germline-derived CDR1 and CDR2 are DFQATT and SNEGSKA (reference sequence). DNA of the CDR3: TGCAGTGCTAGAGGATGGACAGGAACCGATGGCTACACCTTC. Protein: CSARGWTGTDGYTF.

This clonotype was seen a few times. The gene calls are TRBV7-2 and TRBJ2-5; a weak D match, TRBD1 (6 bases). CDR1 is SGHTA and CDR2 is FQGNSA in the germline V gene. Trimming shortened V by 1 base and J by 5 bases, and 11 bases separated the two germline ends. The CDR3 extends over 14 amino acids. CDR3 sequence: CASSLVIRGETQYF. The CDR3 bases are TGTGCCAGCAGCTTAGTAATCAGGGGTGAGACCCAGTACTTC.

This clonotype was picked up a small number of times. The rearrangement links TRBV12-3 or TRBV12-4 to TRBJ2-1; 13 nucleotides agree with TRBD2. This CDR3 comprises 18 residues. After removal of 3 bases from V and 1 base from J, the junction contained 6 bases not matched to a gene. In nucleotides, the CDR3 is TGTGCCAGCAGTTTTAGGACTAGCGGGAGTAAGTCCTACAATGAGCAGTTCTTC. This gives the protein CASSFRTSGSKSYNEQFF.

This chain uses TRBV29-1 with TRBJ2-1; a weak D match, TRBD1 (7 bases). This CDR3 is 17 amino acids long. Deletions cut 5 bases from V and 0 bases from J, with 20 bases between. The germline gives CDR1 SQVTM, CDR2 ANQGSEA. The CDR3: CSVPRGLAISSYNEQFF. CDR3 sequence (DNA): TGCAGCGTTCCTAGGGGGCTAGCGATCAGCTCCTACAATGAGCAGTTCTTC.